Below, 7 T cell receptor beta chains from the same sample are listed, as sequenced in a study of blood T cell repertoires in COVID-19. Sequenced by immunoSEQ multiplex PCR; TCRdb stores in-frame clones only, minus some. The sample shows over 50,000 clones, 85% of them seen only once. The sample was peripheral blood. The receptor set was obtained from a man in his 70s with acute or convalescent COVID-19.

This clone appeared a few times. The chain joins TRBV2 to TRBJ2-7, with TRBD1 matching 9 bases. In germline, CDR1 is SNHLY, CDR2 FYNNEI. The CDR3 has 13 amino acids. J lost 9 bases, V lost 4 bases, and 7 bases had no gene match. The chain's CDR3 is CASSGDRAFGQYF. The CDR3 region has the DNA TGTGCCAGCAGTGGGGACAGGGCCTTCGGGCAGTACTTC.

This rearrangement joins TRBV3-1 (or the pseudogene TRBV3-2) to TRBJ2-3, with 7 nucleotides matching TRBD2. V lost 1 base and J lost 2; bases outside the gene matches: 3. Looked up from germline, CDR1 is LGHDT and CDR2 is YNNKEL (reference sequence). The CDR3 runs 15 residues. In nucleotides, the CDR3 is TGTGCCAGCAGCCAAGCAGCGGGGAACACAGATACGCAGTATTTT. Translating gives CASSQAAGNTDTQYF.

The chain employs TRBV4-1 and TRBJ1-5, with 9 bases aligning to TRBD1. The CDR3 is made up of 21 amino acids. The V segment lost 1 base and the J segment 3 bases; nucleotides outside the gene matches: 19. CDR1 and CDR2 from the germline V gene are MGHRA and YSYEKL. The CDR3 bases are TGCGCCAGCAGCCAAGTAGATAGGACAGGGGTTTTAATTGGGAACAATCAGCCCCAGCATTTT. This translates into CASSQVDRTGVLIGNNQPQHF.

The CDR3 DNA follows: TGTGCCAGCAGTCAGGCCAGGGAGGACTATGGCTACACCTTC. Its translation is CASSQAREDYGYTF. This sequence joins TRBV2 and TRBJ1-2; tentatively, D is TRBD1 (5 bases). This CDR3 comprises 14 residues. The germline V gene has CDR1 SNHLY and CDR2 FYNNEI. The germline V and J ends were trimmed by 5 bases and 3 bases, with 13 bases remaining between them. Full variable domain (missing parts from reference TRBV2 and TRBJ1-2): EPEVTQTPSHQVTQMGQEVILRCVPISNHLYFYWYRQILGQKVEFLVSFYNNEISEKSEIFDDQFSVERPDGSNFTLKIRSTKLEDSAMYFCASSQAREDYGYTFGSGTRLTVV.

This clone was seen more than once but under ten times. This CDR3 reads CASSQSRQGNTEAFF. The CDR3 DNA is TGTGCCAGCAGTCAAAGCCGACAGGGGAACACTGAAGCTTTCTTT. The chain employs TRBV5-6 and TRBJ1-1, with 7 positions matching TRBD1. The CDR3 is 15 amino acids. With 5 bases clipped from V and 1 base from J, the junction kept 8 bases outside the gene matches. CDR1 is SGHDT and CDR2 is YYEEEE in the germline V gene.

The V call is TRBV7-9, the J call TRBJ2-2, with a weak D call TRBD1 (5 bases). V lost 5 bases to trimming and J lost 1 base, with 11 bases between them. Germline lookup yields CDR1 SEHNR and CDR2 FQNEAQ (reference sequence). The CDR3 has 15 residues. The chain's CDR3 is CASSLDSWNTGELFF. CDR3 bases: TGTGCCAGCAGCCTCGACAGTTGGAACACCGGGGAGCTGTTTTTT.

This chain links TRBV6-5 with TRBJ2-3; 10 bases line up with TRBD1. Germline values: CDR1 MNHEY, CDR2 SVGAGI. The CDR3 consists of 15 residues. Unmatched junction bases numbered 7, after V lost 6 bases and J lost 4 bases. Here the CDR3 DNA reads TGTGCCAGCAGCAGACAGGGGGCGTGGGCAGATACGCAGTATTTT. It encodes CASSRQGAWADTQYF.